Below are 13 T cell receptor beta chains sequenced from a single sample in a study of blood T cell repertoires in COVID-19. Some clones are missing from TCRdb's copy, which holds only in-frame ones; the method was immunoSEQ multiplex PCR. The sample shows more than 200,000 clones, approximately 88% of them seen only once. Sequenced: peripheral blood. The receptors shown here come from a middle-aged man with acute or convalescent COVID-19.

This sequence joins TRBV28 and TRBJ1-1, with TRBD1 matching 10 bases. The J segment lost 1 base and the V segment lost 6 bases, leaving 5 bases of the junction unmatched. This CDR3 has 15 residues. Germline values: CDR1 MDHEN, CDR2 SYDVKM. The DNA for the CDR3 is TGTGCCAGCAGGACAGGGGGCGCGGGGAACACTGAAGCTTTCTTT. Protein: CASRTGGAGNTEAFF. Full variable domain (outside the CDR3, taken from reference TRBV28 and TRBJ1-1): DVKVTQSSRYLVKRTGEKVFLECVQDMDHENMFWYRQDPGLGLRLIYFSYDVKMKEKGDIPEGYSVSREKKERFSLILESASTNQTSMYLCASRTGGAGNTEAFFGQGTRLTVV.

The gene calls are TRBV6-2 or TRBV6-3 and TRBJ1-1, with TRBD1 matching over 7 bases. Trimming removed 6 bases from V and 7 bases from J; junction bases left unmatched: 11. CDR1 and CDR2 from the germline V gene are MNHEY and SVGEGT. The length of the CDR3 is 14 residues. CDR3 coding DNA: TGTGCCAGCAGCCCCCCGTTTAGGGACAGTGAAGCTTTCTTT. Protein: CASSPPFRDSEAFF.

This clone is a singleton in its sample. The chain is built from TRBV6-6 and TRBJ2-1, with 15 nucleotides matching TRBD2. The germline V gene has CDR1 MNHNY and CDR2 SVGAGI (reference sequence). CDR3 size: 15 residues. The J segment lost 8 bases and the V segment lost 5 bases, leaving 4 bases of the junction unmatched. Here the CDR3 DNA reads TGTGCCAGCAGTGCCAGGACTAGCGGGAGGGATGAGCAGTTCTTC. This translates into CASSARTSGRDEQFF.

The V call is TRBV11-2, the J call TRBJ2-3, with TRBD2 as a possible D gene (5 bases). V lost 0 bases, J lost 4 bases, and 11 bases lay in between. CDR3 length equals 15 residues. The germline V gene encodes CDR1 SGHAT and CDR2 FQNNGV. CDR3 loop: CASSLDYPSSDTQYF. CDR3 bases: TGTGCCAGCAGCTTAGATTACCCTAGCTCAGATACGCAGTATTTT.

This clone came up a few times. The chain joins TRBV28 to TRBJ1-2; no clear D. The V gene's germline CDR1 is MDHEN and CDR2 SYDVKM. Trimming removed 5 bases from V and 4 bases from J, with 2 bases in between. The CDR3 spans 10 residues. The CDR3 spells CASSLYGYTF. The CDR3 DNA sequence: TGTGCCAGCAGTCTCTATGGCTACACCTTC.

CDR3 coding DNA: TGTGCCAGCAGCTCCAACAGGAGGGACTCGGACCCAGAGCAGTTCTTC. Translating gives CASSSNRRDSDPEQFF. The chain carries TRBV7-3 and TRBJ2-1, with a tentative D call TRBD2 (6 bases). This CDR3 comprises 16 residues. Trimming cost V 4 bases and J 10 bases, with 23 bases left between them. The germline V gene encodes CDR1 SGHTA and CDR2 FQGTGA.

The chain combines TRBV5-1 with TRBJ2-2; 9 bases match TRBD2. V gave up 1 base and J gave up 1 base; unmatched junction bases: 11. The germline V gene has CDR1 SGHRS and CDR2 YFSETQ. The CDR3 runs 19 residues. The CDR3 protein is CASSLSLGLATWNTGELFF. CDR3 DNA: TGCGCCAGCAGCTTGTCCCTCGGACTAGCGACATGGAACACCGGGGAGCTGTTTTTT.

This clone was counted only a few times. The rearrangement joins TRBV5-1 to TRBJ1-6; 7 bases fit TRBD1. The germline V gene encodes CDR1 SGHRS and CDR2 YFSETQ. Trimming at V came to 4 bases and at J to 6 bases, leaving 10 bases not matched to a gene. CDR3 length: 16 amino acids. The CDR3 region has the DNA TGCGCCAGCAGCAGAGATCCGGGACAGCTTAATTCACCCCTCCACTTT. Translated: CASSRDPGQLNSPLHF.

The chain carries TRBV10-3 and TRBJ1-2, with D unclear. The CDR3 is 17 amino acids. Germline CDR1 reads ENHRY; CDR2 reads SYGVKD. Trimming shortened V by 0 bases and J by 0 bases, and 14 bases separated the two germline ends. Here the CDR3 DNA reads TGTGCCATCAGTGAGTCGATTCTCGGGATTTCTAACTATGGCTACACCTTC. Its protein product is CAISESILGISNYGYTF.

This chain links TRBV5-5 with TRBJ2-2; no firm D call. The CDR3 has 13 amino acids. Germline CDR1 and CDR2: SGHKS and YYEKEE (reference sequence). Trimming shortened V by 1 base and J by 5 bases, and 6 bases separated the two germline ends. The CDR3 sequence: CASSLIVTGELFF. Written as DNA, the CDR3 is TGTGCCAGCAGCTTGATTGTAACCGGGGAGCTGTTTTTT.

The V call is TRBV5-4, the J call TRBJ2-7, with 14 bases that match TRBD2. The germline V gene encodes CDR1 SGHNT and CDR2 YYREEE (reference sequence). CDR3 length: 20 residues. With V trimmed by 3 bases and J by 5 bases, 19 bases remained unmatched. CDR3 in amino acids: CASSSYPGLAGEDSLNEQYF. The CDR3 bases are TGTGCCAGCAGCTCCTATCCGGGACTAGCGGGAGAGGATAGTTTGAACGAGCAGTACTTC.

This clone has a single count. This chain connects TRBV2 to TRBJ2-5; 9 nucleotides align to TRBD2. In germline, CDR1 is SNHLY, CDR2 FYNNEI. With 7 bases clipped from V and 2 bases from J, the junction kept 2 bases outside the gene matches. The CDR3 is 13 amino acids. The CDR3 region is CASKRGEQETQYF. CDR3 DNA: TGTGCCAGCAAGCGGGGGGAACAAGAGACCCAGTACTTC.

V is TRBV6-1 and J is TRBJ1-4, with D uncertain. CDR1 MNHNS and CDR2 SASEGT come from the germline V gene. V dropped 1 base and J dropped 8 bases, with 5 bases sitting between them. The CDR3 runs to 12 residues. CDR3 sequence: CASSEVFEKLFF. CDR3 coding DNA: TGTGCCAGCAGTGAAGTCTTCGAAAAACTGTTTTTT.